These 21 T cell receptor beta chains were all obtained from the same sample, sequenced in a study of cytomegalovirus exposure and HLA in healthy donors. Researchers ran the PCR with 60 Vbeta and 13 Jbeta primers. Produced via immunoSEQ multiplex PCR; TCRdb's table is partial and in-frame only. Here the sample spans 100,000 to 150,000 clones, over 65% being singletons. The sample taken for sequencing was PBMCs. These receptors all come from a man between 35 and 55 years old in good health and CMV-seropositive.

The V and J genes are TRBV6-5 and TRBJ2-7; 10 nucleotides line up with TRBD2. Germline loops: CDR1 MNHEY, CDR2 SVGAGI. V trimming: 4 bases; J trimming: 7 bases; junction bases outside the gene matches: 7. The CDR3 spans 14 residues. The CDR3 DNA is TGTGCCAGCAGTTTTAGCGGGAGGTCGTGGGAGCAGTACTTC. Translating it yields CASSFSGRSWEQYF.

The V and J genes are TRBV6-4 and TRBJ1-5; 7 bases are a match to TRBD1. Germline-derived CDR1 and CDR2 are MRHNA and SNTAGT. There are 15 residues in the CDR3. Trimming removed 3 bases from V and 0 bases from J; junction bases left unmatched: 2. The CDR3 loop reads CASSETGYSNQPQHF. The CDR3 coding sequence is TGTGCCAGCAGTGAGACAGGGTATAGCAATCAGCCCCAGCATTTT.

The chain joins TRBV5-1 to TRBJ2-3; the match to TRBD1 covers 8 bases. Germline V gene data show CDR1 as SGHRS and CDR2 as YFSETQ. This CDR3 region has 15 residues. V lost 4 bases to trimming and J lost 6 bases; unmatched junction nucleotides: 10. The CDR3 nucleotides are TGCGCCAGCAGCATGCCGGGACAGGCCTCGGATACGCAGTATTTT. This translates into CASSMPGQASDTQYF.

This chain links TRBV27 with TRBJ2-2, with TRBD2 identical over 15 bases. Germline trimming cut 5 bases from V and 6 bases from J; bases unmatched to any gene: 4. The CDR3 totals 16 residues. Germline lookup yields CDR1 MNHEY and CDR2 SMNVEV (reference sequence). Here the CDR3 reads CASSLGLAGGPGELFF. Written as DNA, the CDR3 is TGTGCCAGCAGTCTCGGACTAGCGGGAGGGCCCGGGGAGCTGTTTTTT.

This chain connects TRBV5-6 to TRBJ2-5; the match to TRBD2 covers 8 bases. The CDR3 length is 16 residues. The trim removed 3 bases at V and 2 bases at J, leaving 9 bases unmatched. The germline V gene has CDR1 SGHDT and CDR2 YYEEEE. The CDR3 reads CASSSSPGTRQETQYF. CDR3 sequence (DNA): TGTGCCAGCAGCTCGTCCCCTGGGACTAGACAAGAGACCCAGTACTTC.

This clone was detected once. The gene calls are TRBV6-5 and TRBJ2-1, with D possibly TRBD1 on 5 matching bases. V lost 5 bases and J lost 2, with 10 bases in between. The germline CDR1 and CDR2 sequences are MNHEY and SVGAGI. The CDR3 length is 14 residues. CDR3 in amino acids: CASSTDSTYNEQFF. The CDR3 bases are TGTGCCAGCAGTACCGACAGTACCTACAATGAGCAGTTCTTC.

This clone came up many times. At one end, the junction sequence differs from germline, possibly due to a read error. The rearrangement joins TRBV5-4 to TRBJ1-3, with 8 bases fitting TRBD1. This CDR3 spans 14 amino acids. Germline V gene lookup returns CDR1 SGHNT and CDR2 YYREEE (reference sequence). CDR3 amino acids: CASSLDRAGNTIYF. The CDR3 DNA is TGTGCCAGCAGTTTGGACAGGGCTGGAAACACCATATATTTT.

The V and J genes are TRBV19 and TRBJ2-5, with 8 bases that match TRBD1. CDR1 and CDR2 (germline): LNHDA, SQIVND (reference sequence). This CDR3 has 16 amino acids. With 3 bases clipped from V and 5 bases from J, the junction kept 11 bases outside the gene matches. CDR3 DNA sequence: TGTGCCAGTAGTATGATTCAGGGGGCGCCGGGGGAGACCCAGTACTTC. This codes for CASSMIQGAPGETQYF.

The chain employs TRBV15 and TRBJ2-3; TRBD2 agrees at 9 bases. The J segment lost 4 bases and the V segment lost 1 base, leaving 9 bases of the junction unmatched. Per germline, CDR1 LNHNV and CDR2 YYDKDF (reference sequence). This CDR3 is 17 amino acids long. CDR3 coding DNA: TGTGCCACCAGCAGAGTGAGTTTTAGCGGGAGCGCAGATACGCAGTATTTT. Its translation: CATSRVSFSGSADTQYF.

This chain's CDR3 is CASSPWTVGELFF. The CDR3 DNA is TGCGCCAGCAGCCCATGGACAGTTGGGGAGCTGTTTTTT. V gene TRBV5-1 combines with J gene TRBJ2-2, with D possibly TRBD1 on 6 matching bases. V was shortened by 4 bases and J by 8 bases, with 12 bases between the two germline ends. This CDR3 has 13 amino acids. CDR1 and CDR2 (germline): SGHRS, YFSETQ. The complete variable domain, with remaining parts taken from reference TRBV5-1 and TRBJ2-2, reads KAGVTQTPRYLIKTRGQQVTLSCSPISGHRSVSWYQQTPGQGLQFLFEYFSETQRNKGNFPGRFSGRQFSNSRSEMNVSTLELGDSALYLCASSPWTVGELFFGEGSRLTVL.

This clone occurred once. V and J are TRBV5-4 and TRBJ2-7; 8 bases fit TRBD1. This CDR3 contains 15 residues. Per the germline V gene, CDR1 is SGHNT and CDR2 is YYREEE (reference sequence). V trimming: 3 bases; J trimming: 7 bases; junction bases outside the gene matches: 12. CDR3 residues: CASSSPRTGYMEQYF. In nucleotides, the CDR3 is TGTGCCAGCAGCTCCCCGAGGACAGGGTACATGGAGCAGTACTTC.

The chain joins TRBV5-6 to TRBJ1-1; 7 bases map to TRBD1. V lost 4 bases, J lost 10 bases, and 13 bases stayed unmatched. Germline loops: CDR1 SGHDT, CDR2 YYEEEE. The CDR3 has 14 residues. As DNA, the CDR3 is TGTGCCAGCAGCAAAGGACAGGAACGACTCGGAGCTTTCTTT. Protein sequence: CASSKGQERLGAFF.

About this clone: This CDR3 is also generated by other DNA sequences in the sample. The chain combines TRBV2 with TRBJ2-7, with D perhaps matching TRBD1 (5 bases). This CDR3 region has 15 residues. V dropped 6 bases and J dropped 5 bases, with 20 bases sitting between them. CDR1 is SNHLY and CDR2 is FYNNEI in the germline V gene. CDR3 in DNA: TGTGCCAGCAGCTCTGACAGAACTCCCTTCCACGAGCAGTACTTC. Protein sequence: CASSSDRTPFHEQYF.

The chain combines TRBV11-2 with TRBJ2-2; perhaps TRBD1 as D (6 bases). The CDR3 loop spans 14 amino acids. Germline V gene sequence: CDR1 SGHAT, CDR2 FQNNGV. The V end was cut by 1 base, the J end by 7 bases, with 10 bases between. The CDR3 DNA follows: TGTGCCAGCAGCTTAGGGGTCAGGGGCGGGGAGCTGTTTTTT. This codes for CASSLGVRGGELFF. Filled out from reference TRBV11-2 and TRBJ2-2, the complete variable domain reads EAGVAQSPRYKIIEKRQSVAFWCNPISGHATLYWYQQILGQGPKLLIQFQNNGVVDDSQLPKDRFSAERLKGVDSTLKIQPAKLEDSAVYLCASSLGVRGGELFFGEGSRLTVL.

In its sample, this clone was seen a few times. The chain is built from TRBV5-1 and TRBJ2-1; TRBD2 matches 7 bases. This CDR3 is 19 amino acids long. J was trimmed by 6 bases and V by 0 bases; bases with no gene match: 18. Germline assignment: CDR1 SGHRS and CDR2 YFSETQ. DNA for the CDR3: TGCGCCAGCAGCTTGGCCCGGGGAGCGGGAAGGGCTCGGGGCAATGAGCAGTTCTTC. Protein product: CASSLARGAGRARGNEQFF.

This chain links TRBV5-1 with TRBJ2-7, with 15 bases that match TRBD2. V lost 3 bases to trimming and J lost 0 bases; unmatched junction nucleotides: 7. The V gene's germline CDR1 is SGHRS and CDR2 YFSETQ. The CDR3 spans 18 residues. In DNA, the CDR3 is TGCGCCAGCAGCTCTGGGACTAGCGGGAGGAAACCCTCCTACGAGCAGTACTTC. Protein sequence: CASSSGTSGRKPSYEQYF. Based on the CDR3 plus reference TRBV5-1 and TRBJ2-7, the full variable domain is KAGVTQTPRYLIKTRGQQVTLSCSPISGHRSVSWYQQTPGQGLQFLFEYFSETQRNKGNFPGRFSGRQFSNSRSEMNVSTLELGDSALYLCASSSGTSGRKPSYEQYFGPGTRLTVT.

The chain combines TRBV9 with TRBJ2-7, with D unresolved. V lost 4 bases, J lost 3 bases, and 14 bases lay in between. CDR3 length: 14 residues. Germline CDR1 is SGDLS and CDR2 is YYNGEE. CDR3 amino acids: CASSPSGANYEQYF. DNA for the CDR3: TGTGCCAGCAGCCCCAGTGGAGCGAACTACGAGCAGTACTTC.

This clone was found a few times. This rearrangement joins TRBV7-2 to TRBJ1-6; perhaps TRBD1 as D (5 bases). CDR1 is SGHTA and CDR2 is FQGNSA in the germline V gene. Trimming shortened V by 1 base and J by 7 bases, and 17 bases separated the two germline ends. This CDR3 has 17 amino acids. CDR3 region: CASSLGGGPRRNSPLHF. The DNA of the CDR3 is TGTGCCAGCAGCTTAGGGGGGGGACCTAGGAGGAATTCACCCCTCCACTTT.

The gene calls are TRBV5-1 and TRBJ2-1, with D perhaps matching TRBD2 (7 bases). V was pared by 4 bases and J by 7 bases, with 12 bases between. The CDR3 consists of 13 residues. Germline CDR1 SGHRS, CDR2 YFSETQ. The CDR3 coding sequence is TGCGCCAGCAGCCCGGGGGGCCGGAATGAGCAGTTCTTC. Translated: CASSPGGRNEQFF.

The J gene is TRBJ1-2, the V gene TRBV2; D is uncertain. The germline CDR1 and CDR2 sequences are SNHLY and FYNNEI. The CDR3 consists of 14 residues. The germline V and J ends were trimmed by 2 bases and 4 bases, with 11 bases remaining between them. In nucleotides, the CDR3 is TGTGCCAGCAGTGAATTGGCGGGATCCTATGGCTACACCTTC. Its protein is CASSELAGSYGYTF.

The V gene is TRBV10-3, the J gene TRBJ2-7; TRBD2 matches at 7 bases. Germline V lookup: CDR1 ENHRY, CDR2 SYGVKD. The CDR3 consists of 13 residues. The trim removed 5 bases at V and 2 bases at J, leaving 3 bases unmatched. The CDR3 loop reads CAISLAVAYEQYF. The CDR3 coding sequence is TGTGCCATCAGTCTAGCGGTAGCCTACGAGCAGTACTTC.